Shown below are 11 T cell receptor beta chains from a single sample sequenced in a study of T cell changes during pregnancy in multiple sclerosis (dated by TCRdb to about 2019). Receptor amplification or capture employed the immunoSEQ multiplex PCR assay. TCRdb limited this immuneACCESS table to in-frame rearrangements with V and J called. A share of clones is missing; checked studies link under half to unresolved V genes, and the rest is unexplained. This sample is represented by 19,000 or so clones; roughly 91% of them were singletons. Roughly 1.3% of the sample comes from the top ten. The input for sequencing was CD4+ T cells from peripheral blood mononuclear cells, taken in the first trimester of pregnancy. These receptors were taken from a female donor in good health, enrolled as a control in a pregnancy study.

This chain connects TRBV19 to TRBJ2-7, with 8 bases identical to TRBD2. The CDR3 spans 11 residues. CDR1 is LNHDA, CDR2 SQIVND, per germline (reference sequence). Unmatched junction bases numbered 1, after V lost 6 bases and J lost 6 bases. The CDR3: CASSGGGEQYF. In DNA form, the CDR3 reads TGTGCCAGTAGCGGGGGGGGCGAGCAGTACTTC. The variable domain in full, with the rest retrieved from reference TRBV19 and TRBJ2-7, is DGGITQSPKYLFRKEGQNVTLSCEQNLNHDAMYWYRQDPGQGLRLIYYSQIVNDFQKGDIAEGYSVSREKKESFPLTVTSAQKNPTAFYLCASSGGGEQYFGPGTRLTVT.

This clone has only one observation. V usage is TRBV19 and J usage is TRBJ1-2; D remains unclear. Between the trimmed V and J ends, which lost 2 bases and 0 bases, there was a span of 16 bases. The CDR3 has 17 amino acids. CDR1 is LNHDA and CDR2 is SQIVND in the germline V gene (reference sequence). CDR3 coding DNA: TGTGCCAGTAGTATAAACCCTCCGGGTGCTGCTAACTATGGCTACACCTTC. Protein sequence: CASSINPPGAANYGYTF.

With regard to this clone: The conserved final phenylalanine or tryptophan is absent from the CDR3, which likely points to a read error. The DNA is omitted, as the CDR3 cannot be located on it reliably, and the CDR3 follows TCRdb's listing. V is TRBV21-1 and J is TRBJ1-1. TRBV21-1 is noted as a pseudogene. The CDR3 is 15 residues long, ends included. The CDR3 loop is CASSKVSGAIIEASD.

V usage is TRBV11-2 and J usage is TRBJ2-7, with TRBD2 matching over 7 bases. The CDR3 sequence is 14 residues long. Germline-derived CDR1 and CDR2 are SGHAT and FQNNGV. V lost 5 bases to trimming and J lost 2 bases; unmatched junction nucleotides: 6. For the CDR3, the DNA is TGTGCCAGCAGCCCCGGACTAGTCGCCTACGAGCAGTACTTC. This translates into CASSPGLVAYEQYF.

This chain connects TRBV10-3 to TRBJ2-3; 9 nucleotides match TRBD2. The V segment lost 5 bases and the J segment 2 bases; nucleotides outside the gene matches: 8. Germline lookup yields CDR1 ENHRY and CDR2 SYGVKD. This CDR3 is 16 amino acids long. The CDR3 nucleotides are TGTGCCATCAGTTGGGGAGTAGCGGGGGTCACAGATACGCAGTATTTT. Residues: CAISWGVAGVTDTQYF.

The CDR3 spells CASSRNRQDYEQYF. CDR3 DNA: TGTGCCAGCAGCCGAAATCGACAGGATTACGAGCAGTACTTC. V usage is TRBV7-9 and J usage is TRBJ2-7, with D maybe TRBD1 (6 bases). Germline V lookup: CDR1 SEHNR, CDR2 FQNEAQ (reference sequence). CDR3 length: 14 amino acids. Trimming left V 5 bases short and J 4 bases short, with 15 bases between.

Here the CDR3 DNA reads TGCAGCGTGGCCGGGACAGGGGAGAGAGATGGCTACACCTTC. Protein sequence: CSVAGTGERDGYTF. V gene TRBV29-1 combines with J gene TRBJ1-2; 10 bases are shared with TRBD1. Losses at the gene ends were 6 bases for V and 6 bases for J; bases not matched to a gene: 10. The CDR3 runs 14 residues. Germline-derived CDR1 and CDR2 are SQVTM and ANQGSEA.

The J gene is TRBJ2-4, the V gene TRBV9, with D unresolved. The CDR3 runs to 13 residues. The germline V and J ends were trimmed by 0 bases and 16 bases, with 17 bases remaining between them. Per germline, CDR1 SGDLS and CDR2 YYNGEE. CDR3 DNA: TGTGCCAGCAGCGTAGTAGTAGTAGTACGGTTCTACTTC. Translated: CASSVVVVVRFYF.

This CDR3 is CASSDAGNYGYTF. The CDR3 DNA reads as TGTGCCAGCAGTGACGCAGGGAACTATGGCTACACCTTC. The rearrangement joins TRBV25-1 to TRBJ1-2; D is perhaps TRBD1 (5 bases). The CDR3 is 13 amino acids. Trimming stripped 3 bases from V and 2 bases from J, with 7 bases between. Germline V gene data show CDR1 as MGHDK and CDR2 as SYGVNS.

This clone was picked up a small number of times. The chain combines TRBV27 with TRBJ1-1; perhaps TRBD1 as D (6 bases). CDR1 and CDR2 (germline): MNHEY, SMNVEV (reference sequence). This CDR3 has 12 residues. V shed 5 bases and J shed 4 bases, with 8 bases lying between them. The CDR3 DNA is TGTGCCAGCAGTATAGGGGGCACTGAAGCTTTCTTT. It yields the protein CASSIGGTEAFF.

The chain links TRBV5-1 to TRBJ1-2, with 8 positions matching TRBD1. V shed 2 bases and J 2 bases; nucleotides not matched to a gene: 2. The CDR3 contains 14 residues. Germline V gene lookup returns CDR1 SGHRS and CDR2 YFSETQ. The DNA for the CDR3 is TGCGCCAGCAGCTTAGGACAGGGAAACTATGGCTACACCTTC. Protein: CASSLGQGNYGYTF.